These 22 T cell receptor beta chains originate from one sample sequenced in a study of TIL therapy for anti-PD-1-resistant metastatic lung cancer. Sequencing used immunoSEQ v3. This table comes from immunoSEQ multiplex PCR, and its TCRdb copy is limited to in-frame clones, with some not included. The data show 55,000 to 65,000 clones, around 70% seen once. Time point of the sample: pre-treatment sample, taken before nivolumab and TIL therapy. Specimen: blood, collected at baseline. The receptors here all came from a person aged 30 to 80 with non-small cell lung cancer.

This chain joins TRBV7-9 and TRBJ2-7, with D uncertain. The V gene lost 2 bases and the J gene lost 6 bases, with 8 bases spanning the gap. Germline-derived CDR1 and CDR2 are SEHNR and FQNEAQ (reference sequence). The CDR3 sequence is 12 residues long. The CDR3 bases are TGTGCCAGCAGCTTAAGGGTACCCGAGCAGTACTTC. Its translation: CASSLRVPEQYF.

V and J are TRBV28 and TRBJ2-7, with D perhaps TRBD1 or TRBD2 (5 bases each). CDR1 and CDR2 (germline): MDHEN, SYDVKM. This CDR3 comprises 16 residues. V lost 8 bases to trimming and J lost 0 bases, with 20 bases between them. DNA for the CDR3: TGTGCCAGCCAAGCCGGGTGGGGGACCTACTCCTACGAGCAGTACTTC. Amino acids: CASQAGWGTYSYEQYF.

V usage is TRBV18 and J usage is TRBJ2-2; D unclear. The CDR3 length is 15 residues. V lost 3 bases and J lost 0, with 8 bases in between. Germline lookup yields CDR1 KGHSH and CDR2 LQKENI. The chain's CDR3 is CASSPSISNTGELFF. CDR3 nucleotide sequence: TGTGCCAGCTCACCCTCCATTTCGAACACCGGGGAGCTGTTTTTT.

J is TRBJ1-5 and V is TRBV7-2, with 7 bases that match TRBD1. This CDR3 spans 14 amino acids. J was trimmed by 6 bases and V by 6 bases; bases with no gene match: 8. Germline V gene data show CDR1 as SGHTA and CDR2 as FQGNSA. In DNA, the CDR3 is TGTGCCAGCAGTCAAGACAGGGCCGGTCAGCCCCAGCATTTT. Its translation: CASSQDRAGQPQHF.

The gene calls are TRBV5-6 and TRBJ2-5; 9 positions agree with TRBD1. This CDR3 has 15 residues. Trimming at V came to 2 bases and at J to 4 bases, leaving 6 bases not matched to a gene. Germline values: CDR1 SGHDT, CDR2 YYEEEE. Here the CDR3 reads CASSLPGQGGETQYF. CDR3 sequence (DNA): TGTGCCAGCAGCTTACCGGGACAGGGAGGAGAGACCCAGTACTTC.

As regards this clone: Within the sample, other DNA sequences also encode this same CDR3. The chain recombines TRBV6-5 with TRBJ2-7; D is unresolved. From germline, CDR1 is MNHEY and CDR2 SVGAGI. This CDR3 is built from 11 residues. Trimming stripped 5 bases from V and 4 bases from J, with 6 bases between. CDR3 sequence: CASSNSYEQYF. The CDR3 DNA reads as TGTGCCAGCAGTAACAGTTACGAGCAGTACTTC.

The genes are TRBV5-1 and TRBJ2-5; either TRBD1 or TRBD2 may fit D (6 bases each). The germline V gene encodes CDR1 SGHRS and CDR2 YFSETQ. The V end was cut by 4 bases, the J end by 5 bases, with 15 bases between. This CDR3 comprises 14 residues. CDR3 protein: CASSRSGAGETQYF. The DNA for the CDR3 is TGCGCCAGCAGCCGGTCGGGGGCCGGCGAGACCCAGTACTTC. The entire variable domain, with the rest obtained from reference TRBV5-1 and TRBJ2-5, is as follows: KAGVTQTPRYLIKTRGQQVTLSCSPISGHRSVSWYQQTPGQGLQFLFEYFSETQRNKGNFPGRFSGRQFSNSRSEMNVSTLELGDSALYLCASSRSGAGETQYFGPGTRLLVL.

CDR3 nucleotide sequence: TGTGCCAGCAGTTACCGTCAGGTGCAGTATTTT. This encodes CASSYRQVQYF. The chain employs TRBV6-5 and TRBJ2-3; D is unclear. Trimming took off 2 bases at V and 11 bases at J, with 8 bases between the two ends. Germline V gene sequence: CDR1 MNHEY, CDR2 SVGAGI. The CDR3 is 11 amino acids.

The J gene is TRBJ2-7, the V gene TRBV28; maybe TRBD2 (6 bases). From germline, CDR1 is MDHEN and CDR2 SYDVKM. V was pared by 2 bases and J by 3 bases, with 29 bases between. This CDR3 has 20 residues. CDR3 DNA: TGTGCCAGCAGTTTAGGGGGGTGGGGCCCCGGGATCAGAAAGTACTACGAGCAGTACTTC. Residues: CASSLGGWGPGIRKYYEQYF.

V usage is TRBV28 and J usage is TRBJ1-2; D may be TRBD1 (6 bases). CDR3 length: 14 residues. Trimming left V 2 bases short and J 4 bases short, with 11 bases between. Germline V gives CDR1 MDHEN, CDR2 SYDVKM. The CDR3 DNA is TGTGCCAGCAGTTTAGGGCAGGGGCCCTATGGCTACACCTTC. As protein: CASSLGQGPYGYTF.

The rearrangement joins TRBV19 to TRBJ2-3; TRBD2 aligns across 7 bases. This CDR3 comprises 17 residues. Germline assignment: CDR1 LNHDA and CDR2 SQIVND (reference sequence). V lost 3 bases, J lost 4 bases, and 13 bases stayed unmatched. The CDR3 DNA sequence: TGTGCCAGTAGTATCCGACTAGCAATAGGTTTAGCAGATACGCAGTATTTT. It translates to CASSIRLAIGLADTQYF.

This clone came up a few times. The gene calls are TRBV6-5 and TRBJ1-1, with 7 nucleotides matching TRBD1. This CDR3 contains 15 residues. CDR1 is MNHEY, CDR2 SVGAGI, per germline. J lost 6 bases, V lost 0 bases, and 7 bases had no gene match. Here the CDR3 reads CASSYSPDRSPEAFF. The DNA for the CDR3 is TGTGCCAGCAGTTACTCCCCGGACAGGTCCCCTGAAGCTTTCTTT.

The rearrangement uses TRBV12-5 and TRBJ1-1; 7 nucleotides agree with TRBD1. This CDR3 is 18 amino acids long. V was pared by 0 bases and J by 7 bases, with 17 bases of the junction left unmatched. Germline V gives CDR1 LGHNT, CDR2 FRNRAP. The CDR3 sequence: CASGLVLLERQGKSEAFF. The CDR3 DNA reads TGTGCTAGTGGTTTGGTACTGTTGGAGAGACAGGGTAAGAGTGAAGCTTTCTTT.

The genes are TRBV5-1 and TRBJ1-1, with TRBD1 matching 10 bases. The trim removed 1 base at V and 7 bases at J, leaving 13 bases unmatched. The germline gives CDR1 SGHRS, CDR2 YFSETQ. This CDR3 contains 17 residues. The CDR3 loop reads CASSLSRDRGQVGEAFF. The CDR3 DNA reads TGCGCCAGCAGCTTGAGCCGGGACAGGGGCCAGGTTGGTGAAGCTTTCTTT.

CDR3 loop: CASSLNTQWGQPQHF. The CDR3 nucleotides are TGTGCCAGCAGCTTAAACACACAGTGGGGTCAGCCCCAGCATTTT. The chain couples TRBV7-2 to TRBJ1-5; D uncertain. Germline assignment: CDR1 SGHTA and CDR2 FQGNSA. The CDR3 has 15 amino acids. Trimming removed 2 bases from V and 6 bases from J, with 14 bases in between.

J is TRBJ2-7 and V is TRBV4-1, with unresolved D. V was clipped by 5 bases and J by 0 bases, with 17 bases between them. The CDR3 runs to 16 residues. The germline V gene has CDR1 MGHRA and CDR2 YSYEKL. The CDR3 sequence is CASSNLINRYSYEQYF. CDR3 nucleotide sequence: TGCGCCAGCAGCAACCTGATAAACCGATACTCCTACGAGCAGTACTTC.

Written as DNA, the CDR3 is TGTGCCAGCTGGGGCAGGGGCGCGGGGAACACTGAAGCTTTCTTT. This gives the protein CASWGRGAGNTEAFF. The chain recombines TRBV6-5 with TRBJ1-1; tentatively, D is TRBD1 (6 bases). Trimming cost V 8 bases and J 1 base, with 17 bases left between them. From germline, CDR1 is MNHEY and CDR2 SVGAGI. The CDR3 runs to 15 residues.

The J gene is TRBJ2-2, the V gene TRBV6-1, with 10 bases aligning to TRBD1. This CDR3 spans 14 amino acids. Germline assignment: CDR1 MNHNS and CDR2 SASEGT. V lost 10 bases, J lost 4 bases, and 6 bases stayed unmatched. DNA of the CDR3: TGTGCCACCACCGGGACAGGGGTCACCGGGGAGCTGTTTTTT. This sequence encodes CATTGTGVTGELFF.

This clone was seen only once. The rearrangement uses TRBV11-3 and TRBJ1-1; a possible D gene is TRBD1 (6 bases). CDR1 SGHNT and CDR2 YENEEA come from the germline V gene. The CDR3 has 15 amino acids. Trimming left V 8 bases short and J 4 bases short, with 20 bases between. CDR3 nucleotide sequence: TGTGCCAGCCGCGAGGGGGGGGCTGGGGGCACTGAAGCTTTCTTT. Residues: CASREGGAGGTEAFF.

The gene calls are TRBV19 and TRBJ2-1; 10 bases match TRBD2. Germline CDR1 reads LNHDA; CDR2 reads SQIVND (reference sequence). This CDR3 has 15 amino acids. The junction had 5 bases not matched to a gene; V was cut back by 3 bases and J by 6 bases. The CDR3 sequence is CASSIYRTSGNEQFF. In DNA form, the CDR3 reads TGTGCCAGTAGTATTTATAGGACTAGCGGCAATGAGCAGTTCTTC.

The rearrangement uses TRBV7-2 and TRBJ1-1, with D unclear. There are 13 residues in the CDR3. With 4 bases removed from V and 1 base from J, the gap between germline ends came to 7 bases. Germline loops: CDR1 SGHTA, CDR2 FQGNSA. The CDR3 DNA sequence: TGTGCCAGCAGCTCGGACGGGAACACTGAAGCTTTCTTT. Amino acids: CASSSDGNTEAFF.

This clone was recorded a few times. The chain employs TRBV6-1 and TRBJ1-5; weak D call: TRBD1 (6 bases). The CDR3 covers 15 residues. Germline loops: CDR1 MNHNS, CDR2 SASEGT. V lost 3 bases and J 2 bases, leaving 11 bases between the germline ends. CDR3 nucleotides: TGTGCCAGCAGTGAGGATCAGGGGCGCAATCAGCCCCAGCATTTT. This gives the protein CASSEDQGRNQPQHF.